This TCR beta chain was profiled in a study of blood T cell repertoires in COVID-19. The repertoire was sequenced with immunoSEQ multiplex PCR; TCRdb's copy has only in-frame clones and lacks some. The table has about 330,000 clones, about 90% seen once. This CDR3 is built from 13 residues. Trimming removed 2 bases at V and 5 bases at J, with 7 bases between. Germline V CDR1 and CDR2: SGHTA, FQGNSA. Participants, 18 to 89 years old, spanned 25 or so US areas. The sequenced material came from PBMCs or T cells enriched from blood (not recorded which). The rearrangement joins TRBV7-2 to TRBJ1-5; D ambiguous. The origin of this receptor is a woman aged 25 to 39 who had recovered from COVID-19. The CDR3 coding sequence is TGTGCCAGCAGCTTACAGGAAGATCAGCCCCAGCATTTT. It specifies CASSLQEDQPQHF.